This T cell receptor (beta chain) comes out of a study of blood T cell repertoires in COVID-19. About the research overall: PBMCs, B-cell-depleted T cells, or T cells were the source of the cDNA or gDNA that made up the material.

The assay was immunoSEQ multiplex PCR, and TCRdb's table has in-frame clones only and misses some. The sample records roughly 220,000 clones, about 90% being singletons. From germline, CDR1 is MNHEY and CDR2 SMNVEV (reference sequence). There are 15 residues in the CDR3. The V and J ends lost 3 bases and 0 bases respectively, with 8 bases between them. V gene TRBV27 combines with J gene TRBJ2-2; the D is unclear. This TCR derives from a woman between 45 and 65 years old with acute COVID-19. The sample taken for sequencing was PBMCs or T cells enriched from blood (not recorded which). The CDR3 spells CASSLRLTNTGELFF. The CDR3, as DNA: TGTGCCAGCAGTTTGAGGCTCACGAACACCGGGGAGCTGTTTTTT.